This T cell receptor (beta chain) was recorded in a study of blood T cell repertoires in COVID-19. Living in about two dozen US areas, the participants were between roughly 18 and 95 years of age. Clinical history as reported by participants underpinned cohort assignment. Clones were sequenced by immunoSEQ multiplex PCR, and TCRdb holds only the in-frame ones, with some missing. The sample has around 160,000 clones; 70% to 90% are singletons. The CDR3 has 17 amino acids. This sequence joins TRBV21-1 and TRBJ1-3; the table's D call, TRBD1, was not checked against the DNA. TRBV21-1 is an annotated pseudogene. This clonotype was obtained from a woman aged 25 to 39 with acute COVID-19. The source material was PBMCs or T cells enriched from blood (not recorded which). The CDR3 sequence: CASSKVLQADSGNTIYF. The CDR3 nucleotides read TGTGCCAGCAGCAAAGTGTTGCAGGCTGACTCTGGAAACACCATATATTTT.